The 24 T cell receptor beta chains given below trace back to one sample, sequenced in a study of shared clonotypes between healthy human individuals. The method was immunoSEQ multiplex PCR; TCRdb's version includes in-frame clones alone and lacks a portion of them. The table includes about 2.2 million clones, roughly 95% detected once. Naive-designated CD8 cells lacked CD45RO, were positively enriched for CCR7, and omitted terminally differentiated effector memory CD45RA+ cells. Sequences were obtained from naive CD8+ T cells from PBMCs. Receptor source: a man aged 18 to 30 in good health. Some clones in this sample may be carry-over from other donors' samples.

The J gene is TRBJ2-5, the V gene TRBV10-3; D could derive from TRBD1 or TRBD2 (5 bases each). V shed 3 bases and J shed 4 bases, with 15 bases lying between them. Germline V lookup: CDR1 ENHRY, CDR2 SYGVKD. This CDR3 spans 15 amino acids. CDR3 nucleotides: TGTGCCATCAGTGAAGCTTGGGACCCCAGAGAGACCCAGTACTTC. This gives the protein CAISEAWDPRETQYF.

The J gene is TRBJ1-4, the V gene TRBV7-8; D unresolved. Trimming cost V 6 bases and J 3 bases, with 11 bases left between them. Per germline, CDR1 SGHVS and CDR2 FQNEAQ. The CDR3 is 14 residues long. The CDR3 sequence is CASSYGVANEKLFF. CDR3 DNA sequence: TGTGCCAGCAGTTATGGAGTGGCTAATGAAAAACTGTTTTTT.

The chain employs TRBV4-1 and TRBJ2-2, with no clear D. Between the trimmed V and J ends, which lost 2 bases and 8 bases, there was a span of 12 bases. CDR3 length: 14 residues. Germline V gene data show CDR1 as MGHRA and CDR2 as YSYEKL. As DNA, the CDR3 is TGCGCCAGCAGCCAAAGGATGACCTTGGGGGAGCTGTTTTTT. Translation: CASSQRMTLGELFF.

The genes are TRBV6-5 and TRBJ2-3; 10 bases map to TRBD1. Germline CDR1 and CDR2: MNHEY and SVGAGI. J was trimmed by 5 bases and V by 0 bases; bases with no gene match: 5. This CDR3 has 16 residues. CDR3 sequence: CASSYSGTGVGDTQYF. Written as DNA, the CDR3 is TGTGCCAGCAGTTACTCCGGGACAGGGGTTGGAGATACGCAGTATTTT.

V gene TRBV7-9 combines with J gene TRBJ1-1, with TRBD1 matching 7 bases. Trimming took 1 base from V and 1 from J; bases not matched to a gene: 6. This CDR3 spans 16 amino acids. CDR1 and CDR2 from the germline V gene are SEHNR and FQNEAQ (reference sequence). CDR3 in DNA: TGTGCCAGCAGCTTAGGCAGGGGGTTCAGGAACACTGAAGCTTTCTTT. This gives the protein CASSLGRGFRNTEAFF.

The chain couples TRBV29-1 to TRBJ2-5, with TRBD1 matching over 9 bases. CDR3 length: 13 residues. J lost 4 bases, V lost 5 bases, and 5 bases had no gene match. Germline CDR1 and CDR2: SQVTM and ANQGSEA. The CDR3 sequence: CSVPGQGVETQYF. The CDR3 nucleotides read TGCAGCGTTCCGGGACAGGGTGTAGAGACCCAGTACTTC. Looking up the rest from reference TRBV29-1 and TRBJ2-5 gives the full variable domain: SAVISQKPSRDICQRGTSLTIQCQVDSQVTMMFWYRQQPGQSLTLIATANQGSEATYESGFVIDKFPISRPNLTFSTLTVSNMSPEDSSIYLCSVPGQGVETQYFGPGTRLLVL.

The chain employs TRBV4-1 and TRBJ2-7; D is perhaps TRBD1 (6 bases). The CDR3 sequence is 14 residues long. V lost 2 bases, J lost 2 bases, and 10 bases lay in between. Germline V lookup: CDR1 MGHRA, CDR2 YSYEKL. The CDR3 loop reads CASSQWDNAYEQYF. The CDR3 bases are TGCGCCAGCAGCCAATGGGACAACGCCTACGAGCAGTACTTC.

As DNA, the CDR3 is TGTGCCAGCAGCTTTGGGGTTTCTGGCTCTGGGGCCAACGTCCTGACTTTC. It translates to CASSFGVSGSGANVLTF. The chain recombines TRBV7-6 with TRBJ2-6; D unclear. Germline V CDR1 and CDR2: SGHVS, FNYEAQ. V lost 3 bases and J 0 bases, leaving 12 bases between the germline ends. This CDR3 is built from 17 residues.

The rearrangement links TRBV25-1 to TRBJ1-1, with D unclear. CDR3 length: 14 amino acids. The V gene's germline CDR1 is MGHDK and CDR2 SYGVNS. Deletions cut 1 base from V and 5 bases from J, with 11 bases between. CDR3 DNA sequence: TGTGCCAGCAGTGAATTGGAGGGCCGTACTGAAGCTTTCTTT. Its protein product is CASSELEGRTEAFF.

The count of this clone is one. The V and J genes are TRBV6-1 and TRBJ2-5; 11 nucleotides align to TRBD1. Germline V gene data show CDR1 as MNHNS and CDR2 as SASEGT. The CDR3 length is 14 residues. The J segment lost 5 bases and the V segment lost 5 bases, leaving 4 bases of the junction unmatched. This chain's CDR3 is CASSLDRGQETQYF. Written as DNA, the CDR3 is TGTGCCAGCAGTTTGGACAGGGGGCAGGAGACCCAGTACTTC.

The chain uses TRBV27 and TRBJ2-1; 9 bases are a match to TRBD2. J was trimmed by 3 bases and V by 5 bases; bases with no gene match: 17. The CDR3 covers 19 residues. CDR1 is MNHEY and CDR2 is SMNVEV in the germline V gene (reference sequence). CDR3 residues: CASSPPLAGSFFFYNEQFF. CDR3 DNA sequence: TGTGCCAGCAGTCCTCCCCTAGCGGGATCCTTCTTTTTCTACAATGAGCAGTTCTTC.

V is TRBV6-5 and J is TRBJ2-2; D might be TRBD1 (5 bases). This CDR3 comprises 15 residues. CDR1 MNHEY and CDR2 SVGAGI come from the germline V gene. V lost 2 bases, J lost 3 bases, and 10 bases lay in between. The CDR3 loop reads CASSYETVYTGELFF. In DNA, the CDR3 is TGTGCCAGCAGTTACGAGACAGTTTACACCGGGGAGCTGTTTTTT.

As concerns this clone: At the DNA level, this CDR3 is encoded by other sequences in the same sample as well. The chain has TRBV28 and TRBJ2-7; 8 bases match TRBD2. Trimming at V came to 6 bases and at J to 0 bases, leaving 4 bases not matched to a gene. Germline assignment: CDR1 MDHEN and CDR2 SYDVKM. The CDR3 has 14 amino acids. CDR3 DNA sequence: TGTGCCAGCAGCCTCCTAGCGGGCTCCTACGAGCAGTACTTC. Residues: CASSLLAGSYEQYF.

This chain uses TRBV18 with TRBJ2-2; D perhaps matches TRBD1 (6 bases). This CDR3 is built from 17 residues. Trimming cost V 0 bases and J 4 bases, with 15 bases left between them. Germline lookup yields CDR1 KGHSH and CDR2 LQKENI. Here the CDR3 reads CASSPPNAGATTGELFF. The CDR3 nucleotides are TGTGCCAGCTCACCACCCAATGCAGGGGCTACCACCGGGGAGCTGTTTTTT.

The chain carries TRBV6-1 and TRBJ2-7; D gene unclear. V lost 4 bases and J lost 4, with 11 bases in between. Per germline, CDR1 MNHNS and CDR2 SASEGT. This CDR3 comprises 13 residues. CDR3: CASSAGYLYEQYF. The CDR3 region has the DNA TGTGCCAGCAGTGCCGGATACCTTTACGAGCAGTACTTC.

The chain joins TRBV29-1 to TRBJ1-2; no clear D. Germline-derived CDR1 and CDR2 are SQVTM and ANQGSEA. The CDR3 contains 12 residues. The V and J ends lost 5 bases and 6 bases respectively, with 13 bases between them. The CDR3 sequence: CSVREVGDGYTF. CDR3 nucleotides: TGCAGCGTTAGGGAGGTGGGCGATGGCTACACCTTC.

This chain joins TRBV10-3 and TRBJ2-7; unclear D gene. The CDR3 is 14 residues long. Trimming took 0 bases from V and 3 from J, leaving 9 bases between them. The germline gives CDR1 ENHRY, CDR2 SYGVKD. CDR3 protein: CAISESLTIYEQYF. DNA for the CDR3: TGTGCCATCAGTGAGTCATTGACCATCTACGAGCAGTACTTC.

The rearrangement uses TRBV6-5 and TRBJ2-7, with 8 bases that match TRBD1. The CDR3 is 14 residues long. The germline gives CDR1 MNHEY, CDR2 SVGAGI. V shed 6 bases, J shed 3 bases, and the junction held 7 bases outside the gene matches. The CDR3, as DNA: TGTGCCAGCAGGACCAGGGGGCGCGTCTACGAGCAGTACTTC. It specifies CASRTRGRVYEQYF.

J is TRBJ2-7 and V is TRBV27; D is unclear. The CDR3 is 14 residues long. The germline gives CDR1 MNHEY, CDR2 SMNVEV (reference sequence). Trimming pared 3 bases from V and 5 bases from J, leaving 14 bases between. The CDR3, as DNA: TGTGCCAGCAGTTTTAGCCTGGGTAGAAACGAGCAGTACTTC. This codes for CASSFSLGRNEQYF.

Only one count was recorded for this clone. The V call is TRBV10-2, the J call TRBJ2-3, with a tentative D call TRBD2 (5 bases). The CDR3 has 11 residues. Deletions cut 6 bases from V and 12 bases from J, with 13 bases between. Per germline, CDR1 WSHSY and CDR2 SAAADI. The CDR3 spells CASRAGTRQYF. The CDR3 DNA follows: TGCGCCAGCAGAGCCGGAACTAGACAGTATTTT.

The V and J genes are TRBV5-1 and TRBJ2-7; TRBD2 aligns across 9 bases. The CDR3 is 15 amino acids. CDR1 is SGHRS and CDR2 is YFSETQ in the germline V gene. The V gene end was trimmed by 4 bases and the J gene end by 5 bases; junction bases not matched to a gene: 10. CDR3 region: CASSPAGSGSHEQYF. The DNA of the CDR3 is TGCGCCAGCAGCCCGGCGGGTAGCGGGAGTCACGAGCAGTACTTC.

This chain uses TRBV5-5 with TRBJ1-2, with 7 bases aligning to TRBD1. This CDR3 spans 15 amino acids. V dropped 2 bases and J dropped 3; count of bases not matched to a gene: 7. Germline CDR1 reads SGHKS; CDR2 reads YYEKEE (reference sequence). CDR3 sequence reads: CASSFTGDFDYGYTF. The CDR3 DNA reads as TGTGCCAGCAGCTTTACAGGGGATTTTGACTATGGCTACACCTTC.

The chain carries TRBV5-1 and TRBJ2-7; tentatively, D is TRBD2 (6 bases). The CDR3 sequence is 15 residues long. The germline CDR1 and CDR2 sequences are SGHRS and YFSETQ. Trimming cost V 0 bases and J 0 bases, with 10 bases left between them. CDR3 region: CASSLALRGSYEQYF. DNA of the CDR3: TGCGCCAGCAGCTTGGCCCTGCGGGGCTCCTACGAGCAGTACTTC.

This clone was seen only a few times. The CDR3 protein is CASSQDLFDTGELFF. DNA for the CDR3: TGTGCCAGCAGCCAAGATCTTTTTGATACCGGGGAGCTGTTTTTT. This sequence joins TRBV14 and TRBJ2-2; D remains ambiguous. V lost 0 bases, J lost 5 bases, and 10 bases lay in between. Germline CDR1 is SGHDN and CDR2 is FVKESK. The CDR3 length is 15 residues.